Given below is one T cell receptor (beta chain) in context. What it binds is unknown. The data were obtained in a study of CXCR3-negative and CXCR3-positive naive CD8 T cells. Overall study: Total TRB output reached around 150 million reads, about 1.5 +/- 0.3 million per library. Study-wide findings and caveats: Naive cells with CXCR3 showed TRB CDR3s that were more hydrophobic than those in CXCR3-negative naive cells. Unlike memory cells, which differed, naive CXCR3-negative and CXCR3-positive cells had similar TRBV-TRBJ usage.

Researchers prepared the TRB cDNA libraries using 5' RACE with UMI labels. TCRdb derives one entry per CDR3 protein from the 5' RACE reads, leaving out DNA. The listing records approximately 58,000 distinct CDR3 sequences. Germline V lookup: CDR1 MGHRA, CDR2 YSYEKL. The CDR3 sequence is 15 residues long. V is TRBV4-1 and J is TRBJ2-7; TCRdb's D gene call, TRBD1, goes unchecked for lack of DNA. The sample comprised naive CXCR3- CD8+ T cells from blood. Noted subset: CD45RO-CCR7+CD27+CD95- naive CD8+ T cells lacking CXCR3 (TNR3-). The sequence was obtained from a human donor in good health. Some clones in this sample may be carry-over from other donors' samples. CDR3 protein: CASSQARQAPYEQYF.